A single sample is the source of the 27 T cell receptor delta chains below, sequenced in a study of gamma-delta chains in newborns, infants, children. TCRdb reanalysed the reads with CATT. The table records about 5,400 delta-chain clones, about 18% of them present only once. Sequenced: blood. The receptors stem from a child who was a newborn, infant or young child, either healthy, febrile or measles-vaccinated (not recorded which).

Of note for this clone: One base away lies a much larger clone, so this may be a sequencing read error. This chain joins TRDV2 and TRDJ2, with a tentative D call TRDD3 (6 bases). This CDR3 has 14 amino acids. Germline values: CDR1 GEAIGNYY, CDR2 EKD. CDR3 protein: CARDPLGIGAQLFF. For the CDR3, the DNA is TGTGCCCGTGACCCACTGGGAATTGGCGCACAACTCTTCTTT.

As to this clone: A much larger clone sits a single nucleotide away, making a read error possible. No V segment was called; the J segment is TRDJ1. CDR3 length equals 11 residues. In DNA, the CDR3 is TGTGCCTTTTACTTGTTGCCTCGACTCATCTTT. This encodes CAFYLLPRLIF.

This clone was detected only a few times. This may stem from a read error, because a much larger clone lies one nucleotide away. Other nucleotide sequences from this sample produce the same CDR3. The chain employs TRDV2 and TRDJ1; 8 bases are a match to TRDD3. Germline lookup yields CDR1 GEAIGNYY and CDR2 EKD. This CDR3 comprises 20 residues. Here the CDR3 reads CACDTVAGGTPQIIPDKLIF. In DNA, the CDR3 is TGTGCCTGCGACACCGTGGCTGGGGGAACGCCCCAAATCATACCCGATAAACTCATCTTT.

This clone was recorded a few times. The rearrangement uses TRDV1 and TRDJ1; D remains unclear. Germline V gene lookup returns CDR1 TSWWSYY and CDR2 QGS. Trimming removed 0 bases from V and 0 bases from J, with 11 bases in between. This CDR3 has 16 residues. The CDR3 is CALGELRPLDTDKLIF. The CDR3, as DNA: TGTGCTCTTGGGGAACTACGTCCGCTAGACACCGATAAACTCATCTTT.

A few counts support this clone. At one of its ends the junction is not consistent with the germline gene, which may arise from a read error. CDR3 DNA sequence: TGTGCCAGTGACCGCATTACTGGGGGATACCCCTGGGACACCCGACAGATGTTTTTC. Translation: CASDRITGGYPWDTRQMFF. The chain is built from TRDV2 and TRDJ3; 12 bases align to TRDD3. Germline CDR1 reads GEAIGNYY; CDR2 reads EKD. The CDR3 spans 19 residues.

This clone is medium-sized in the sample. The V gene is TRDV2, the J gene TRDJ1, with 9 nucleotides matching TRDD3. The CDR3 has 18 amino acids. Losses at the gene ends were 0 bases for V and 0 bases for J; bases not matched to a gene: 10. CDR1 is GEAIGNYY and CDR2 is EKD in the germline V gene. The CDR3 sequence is CACDTVFRGIPYTDKLIF. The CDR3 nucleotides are TGTGCCTGTGACACCGTGTTCCGGGGGATACCGTACACCGATAAACTCATCTTT.

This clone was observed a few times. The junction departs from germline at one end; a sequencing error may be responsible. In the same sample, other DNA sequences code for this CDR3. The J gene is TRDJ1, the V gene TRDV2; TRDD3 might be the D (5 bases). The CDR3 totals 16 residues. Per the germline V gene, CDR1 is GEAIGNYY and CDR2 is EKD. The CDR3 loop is CACDAWEKASTDKLIF. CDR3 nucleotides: TGTGCTTGTGACGCCTGGGAAAAAGCATCCACCGATAAACTCATCTTT.

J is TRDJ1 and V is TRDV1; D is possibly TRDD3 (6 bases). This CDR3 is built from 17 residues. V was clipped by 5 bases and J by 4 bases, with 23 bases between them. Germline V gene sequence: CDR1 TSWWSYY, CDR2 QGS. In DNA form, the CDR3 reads TGTGCTCTTGGGCCGCCTCCTTTACACTGGGAGATCGATAAACTCATCTTT. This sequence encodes CALGPPPLHWEIDKLIF.

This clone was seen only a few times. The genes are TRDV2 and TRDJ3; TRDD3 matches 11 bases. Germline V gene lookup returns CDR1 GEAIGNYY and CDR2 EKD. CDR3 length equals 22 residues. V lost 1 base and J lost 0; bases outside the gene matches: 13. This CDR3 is CACDTMGDTQHFPSWDTRQMFF. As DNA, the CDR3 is TGTGCCTGTGACACAATGGGGGATACGCAACACTTCCCCTCCTGGGACACCCGACAGATGTTTTTC.

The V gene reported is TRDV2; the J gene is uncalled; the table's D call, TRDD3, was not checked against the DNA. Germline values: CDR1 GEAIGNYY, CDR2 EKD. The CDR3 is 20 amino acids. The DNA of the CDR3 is TGTGCCTGTGATAGTCTCCGCCCTACTACTGGGGGTTCTAGGGCCGATAAACTCACCTTT. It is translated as CACDSLRPTTGGSRADKLTF.

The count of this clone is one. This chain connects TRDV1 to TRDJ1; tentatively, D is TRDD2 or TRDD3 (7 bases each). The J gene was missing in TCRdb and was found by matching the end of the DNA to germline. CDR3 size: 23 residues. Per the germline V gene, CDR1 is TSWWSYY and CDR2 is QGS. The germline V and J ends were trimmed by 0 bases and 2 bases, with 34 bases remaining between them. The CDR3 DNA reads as TGTGCTCTTGGGGAACTGCTCCTTCCTCCCATGGTGGGGGAAAGGTGGGGTACCGATAAACTCATCTTT. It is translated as CALGELLLPPMVGERWGTDKLIF.

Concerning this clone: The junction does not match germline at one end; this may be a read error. The CDR3 coding sequence is TGTGCATGTGACACCGGGTCCATCACTGGGGGATCTACCGTACCAGGGGAAACCGATAAACTCATCTTT. Its protein product is CACDTGSITGGSTVPGETDKLIF. This rearrangement joins TRDV2 to TRDJ1, with 10 nucleotides matching TRDD3. Matching the DNA to germline supplied the J gene, which TCRdb does not give. The CDR3 is 23 residues long. CDR1 is GEAIGNYY, CDR2 EKD, per germline.

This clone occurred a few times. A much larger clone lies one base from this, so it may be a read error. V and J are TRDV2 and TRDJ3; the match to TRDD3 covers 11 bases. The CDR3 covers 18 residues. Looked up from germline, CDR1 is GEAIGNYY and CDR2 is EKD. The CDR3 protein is CARDTVLGDTWDTRQMFF. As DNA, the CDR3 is TGTGCCCGTGACACCGTACTGGGGGATACCTGGGACACCCGACAGATGTTTTTC.

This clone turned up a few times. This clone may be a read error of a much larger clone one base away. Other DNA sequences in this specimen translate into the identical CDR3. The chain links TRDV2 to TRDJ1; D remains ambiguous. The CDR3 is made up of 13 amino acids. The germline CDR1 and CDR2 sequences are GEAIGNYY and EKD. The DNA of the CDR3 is TGTGCCTGTGACCAGATTCATACCGATAAACTCATATTT. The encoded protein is CACDQIHTDKLIF.

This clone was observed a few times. The DNA of the CDR3 is TGTGCCTGTGACTCTGTACTGGGGGATACGGGCTCCTGGGACACCCGACAGATGTTTTTC. Protein: CACDSVLGDTGSWDTRQMFF. The V call is TRDV2, the J call TRDJ3; 13 nucleotides align to TRDD3. Germline assignment: CDR1 GEAIGNYY and CDR2 EKD. The V and J ends lost 3 bases and 0 bases, in that order; junction bases with no gene match: 7. CDR3 size: 20 residues.

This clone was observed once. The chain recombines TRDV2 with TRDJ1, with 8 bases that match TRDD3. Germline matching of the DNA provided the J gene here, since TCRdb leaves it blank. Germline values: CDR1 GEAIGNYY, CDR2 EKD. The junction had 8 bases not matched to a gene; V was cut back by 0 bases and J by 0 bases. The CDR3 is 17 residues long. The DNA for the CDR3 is TGTGCCTGTGACACCGGTCTGGGGGAGACTTACACCGATAAACTCATCTTT. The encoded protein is CACDTGLGETYTDKLIF.

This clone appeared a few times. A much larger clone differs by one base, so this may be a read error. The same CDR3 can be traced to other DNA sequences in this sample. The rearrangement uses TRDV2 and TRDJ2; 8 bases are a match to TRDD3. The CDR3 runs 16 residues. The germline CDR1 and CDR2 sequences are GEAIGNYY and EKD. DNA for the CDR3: TGTGCTTGTGACACCGTCGGGATACGTGGGACAGCACAACTCTTCTTT. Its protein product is CACDTVGIRGTAQLFF.

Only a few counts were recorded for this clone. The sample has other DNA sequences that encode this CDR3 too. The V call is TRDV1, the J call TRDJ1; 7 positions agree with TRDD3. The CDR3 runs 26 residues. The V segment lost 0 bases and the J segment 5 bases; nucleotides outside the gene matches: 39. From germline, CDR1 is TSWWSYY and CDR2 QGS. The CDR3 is CALGELPQNRRRYEAGGFRDPDKLIF. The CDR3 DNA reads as TGTGCTCTTGGGGAACTTCCCCAGAACAGGAGACGGTATGAGGCCGGGGGATTCCGAGACCCAGATAAACTCATCTTT.

The CDR3 sequence: CALGDYFKTPFPEWGIDPDKPIF. DNA of the CDR3: TGTGCTCTTGGGGACTACTTTAAAACACCCTTCCCGGAGTGGGGGATAGACCCCGATAAACCCATCTTT. The V gene call reads TRDV1; no J gene was called; TRDD3 is taken as the D call from the table, unchecked against the DNA. The CDR3 runs 23 residues. Germline lookup yields CDR1 TSWWSYY and CDR2 QGS.

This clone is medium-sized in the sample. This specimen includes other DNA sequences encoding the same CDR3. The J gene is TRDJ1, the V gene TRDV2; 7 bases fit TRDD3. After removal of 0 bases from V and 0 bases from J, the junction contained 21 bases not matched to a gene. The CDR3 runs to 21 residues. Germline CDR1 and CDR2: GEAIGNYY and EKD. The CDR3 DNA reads TGTGCCTGTGACACCGTCTCCCTGCAGGGGCTGGGGGCCCCGTACACCGATAAACTCATCTTT. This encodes CACDTVSLQGLGAPYTDKLIF.

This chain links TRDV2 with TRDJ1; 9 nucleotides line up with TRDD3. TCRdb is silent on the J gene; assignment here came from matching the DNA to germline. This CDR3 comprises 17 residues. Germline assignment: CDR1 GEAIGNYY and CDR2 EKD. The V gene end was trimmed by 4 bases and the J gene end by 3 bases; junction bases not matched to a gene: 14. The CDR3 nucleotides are TGTGCCTGTGATCCATGGAACTGGGGGACCCCAGCCGATAAACTCATCTTT. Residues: CACDPWNWGTPADKLIF.

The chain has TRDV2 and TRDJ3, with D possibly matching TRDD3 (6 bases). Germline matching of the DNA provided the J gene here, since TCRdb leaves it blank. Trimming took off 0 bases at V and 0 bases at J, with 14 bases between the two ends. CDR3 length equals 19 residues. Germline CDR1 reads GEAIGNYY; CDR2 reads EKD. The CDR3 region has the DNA TGTGCCTGTGACACCGTGGGGATCTCCGGCTCCTGGGACACCCGACAGATGTTTTTC. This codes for CACDTVGISGSWDTRQMFF.

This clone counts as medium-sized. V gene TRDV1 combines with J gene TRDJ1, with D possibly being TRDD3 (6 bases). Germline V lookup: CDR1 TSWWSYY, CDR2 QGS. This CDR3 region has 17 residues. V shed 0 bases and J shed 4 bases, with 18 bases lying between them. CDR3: CALGELPGEVLGDKLIF. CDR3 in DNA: TGTGCTCTTGGGGAACTACCGGGGGAAGTACTAGGCGATAAACTCATCTTT.

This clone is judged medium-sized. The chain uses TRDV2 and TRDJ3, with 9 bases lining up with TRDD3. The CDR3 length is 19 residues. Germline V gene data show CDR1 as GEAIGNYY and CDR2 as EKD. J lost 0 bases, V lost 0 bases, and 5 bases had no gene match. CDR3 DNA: TGTGCCTGTGACACCGCATGGGGGATAAGCTCCTGGGACACCCGACAGATGTTTTTC. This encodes CACDTAWGISSWDTRQMFF.

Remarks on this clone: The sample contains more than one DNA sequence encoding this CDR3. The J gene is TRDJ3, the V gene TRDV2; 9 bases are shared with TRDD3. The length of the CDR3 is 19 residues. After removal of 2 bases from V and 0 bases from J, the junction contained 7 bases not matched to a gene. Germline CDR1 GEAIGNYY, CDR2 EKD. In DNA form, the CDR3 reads TGTGCCTGTGACAGTACTGGGGGACCTAGCTCCTGGGACACCCGACAGATGTTTTTC. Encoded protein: CACDSTGGPSSWDTRQMFF.

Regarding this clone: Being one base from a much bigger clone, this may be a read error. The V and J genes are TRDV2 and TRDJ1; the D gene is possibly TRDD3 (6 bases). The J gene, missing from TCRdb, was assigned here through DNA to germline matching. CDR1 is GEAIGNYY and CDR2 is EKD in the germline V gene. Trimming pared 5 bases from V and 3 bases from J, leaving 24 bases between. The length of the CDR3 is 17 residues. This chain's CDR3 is CACGTWAARGRSDKLIF. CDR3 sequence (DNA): TGTGCCTGTGGCACGTGGGCGGCAAGGGGGAGATCCGATAAACTCATCTTT.

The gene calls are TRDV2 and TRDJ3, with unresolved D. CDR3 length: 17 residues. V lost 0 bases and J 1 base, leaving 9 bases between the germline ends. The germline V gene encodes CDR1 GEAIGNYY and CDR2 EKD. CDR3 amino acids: CACDTAADSWDTRQMFF. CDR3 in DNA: TGTGCCTGTGACACCGCTGCGGATTCCTGGGACACCCGACAGATGTTTTTC.